One sample yielded the 18 T cell receptor beta chains listed below, sequenced in a study of cytomegalovirus exposure and HLA in healthy donors. It was with 60 Vbeta and 13 Jbeta primers that the PCR ran. The table came from immunoSEQ multiplex PCR; TCRdb's copy has only in-frame clones and leaves some out. The specimen's table records 100,000 to 150,000 clones. Source material: PBMCs. All receptors come from a man younger than 35 in good health and CMV-seronegative.

The rearrangement uses TRBV7-9 and TRBJ1-5, with unresolved D. This CDR3 is built from 12 residues. Trimming pared 4 bases from V and 5 bases from J, leaving 6 bases between. Germline values: CDR1 SEHNR, CDR2 FQNEAQ (reference sequence). The DNA of the CDR3 is TGTGCCAGCAGCTGGGGAGATCAGCCCCAGCATTTT. It translates to CASSWGDQPQHF.

The rearrangement links TRBV6-5 to TRBJ1-1; 7 nucleotides match TRBD1. CDR1 is MNHEY and CDR2 is SVGAGI in the germline V gene. There are 14 residues in the CDR3. After removal of 5 bases from V and 0 bases from J, the junction contained 3 bases not matched to a gene. In DNA, the CDR3 is TGTGCCAGCAGTCGACAGGGAATGAACACTGAAGCTTTCTTT. Translating gives CASSRQGMNTEAFF.

The chain links TRBV19 to TRBJ2-5, with unresolved D. Germline V CDR1 and CDR2: LNHDA, SQIVND (reference sequence). The CDR3 is 14 amino acids. Trimming removed 7 bases at V and 2 bases at J, with 14 bases between. CDR3 protein: CASTDSTLQETQYF. The CDR3 DNA reads as TGTGCCAGTACCGATAGTACCCTACAAGAGACCCAGTACTTC.

The chain links TRBV4-1 to TRBJ2-2; the match to TRBD1 covers 10 bases. In germline, CDR1 is MGHRA, CDR2 YSYEKL. V shed 4 bases and J 7 bases; nucleotides not matched to a gene: 9. The CDR3 sequence is 16 residues long. The CDR3 nucleotides are TGCGCCAGCAGCCTCCCGACAGGGGGCGATGGCGGGGAGCTGTTTTTT. It yields the protein CASSLPTGGDGGELFF.

The rearrangement links TRBV6-1 to TRBJ2-3, with D possibly being TRBD2 (6 bases). Trimming cost V 2 bases and J 3 bases, with 12 bases left between them. The CDR3 spans 15 residues. CDR1 and CDR2 from the germline V gene are MNHNS and SASEGT. The CDR3 protein is CASSESLARTDTQYF. CDR3 in DNA: TGTGCCAGCAGTGAAAGTCTAGCGCGGACAGATACGCAGTATTTT.

The J gene is TRBJ2-1, the V gene TRBV27; 11 nucleotides align to TRBD1. Germline V gene data show CDR1 as MNHEY and CDR2 as SMNVEV (reference sequence). With V trimmed by 7 bases and J by 4 bases, 3 bases remained unmatched. The CDR3 spans 14 residues. CDR3 sequence: CASTGTGGYNEQFF. In nucleotides, the CDR3 is TGTGCCAGCACCGGGACAGGGGGTTACAATGAGCAGTTCTTC.

V gene TRBV30 combines with J gene TRBJ2-7; D unclear. V lost 2 bases to trimming and J lost 5 bases, with 7 bases between them. CDR3 length: 11 residues. Germline loops: CDR1 GTSNPN, CDR2 SVGIG (reference sequence). The CDR3: CAWSLSNEQYF. The CDR3 coding sequence is TGTGCCTGGAGTCTGAGCAACGAGCAGTACTTC.

The genes are TRBV27 and TRBJ2-7; tentative D call: TRBD2 (6 bases). V was pared by 5 bases and J by 2 bases, with 13 bases between. The CDR3 covers 14 residues. From germline, CDR1 is MNHEY and CDR2 SMNVEV (reference sequence). The CDR3 DNA is TGTGCCAGCAGTGGGACTTATTCAACCTACGAGCAGTACTTC. It codes for CASSGTYSTYEQYF.

This chain uses TRBV9 with TRBJ1-1, with D possibly TRBD1 on 5 matching bases. CDR3 size: 14 residues. In germline, CDR1 is SGDLS, CDR2 YYNGEE. With 0 bases removed from V and 5 bases from J, the gap between germline ends came to 11 bases. CDR3 in amino acids: CASSVGGRGTEAFF. CDR3 bases: TGTGCCAGCAGCGTAGGTGGCCGGGGGACTGAAGCTTTCTTT.

The CDR3 sequence is CASSIGGSSGGPTTDTQYF. In DNA, the CDR3 is TGTGCCAGTAGTATAGGCGGGAGTAGCGGAGGACCAACCACAGATACGCAGTATTTT. This chain joins TRBV19 and TRBJ2-3, with 7 bases matching TRBD2. The CDR3 extends over 19 amino acids. The V and J ends lost 1 base and 2 bases, in that order; junction bases with no gene match: 15. Germline assignment: CDR1 LNHDA and CDR2 SQIVND (reference sequence). The entire variable domain, with the rest obtained from reference TRBV19 and TRBJ2-3, is as follows: DGGITQSPKYLFRKEGQNVTLSCEQNLNHDAMYWYRQDPGQGLRLIYYSQIVNDFQKGDIAEGYSVSREKKESFPLTVTSAQKNPTAFYLCASSIGGSSGGPTTDTQYFGPGTRLTVL.

This chain uses TRBV19 with TRBJ1-5; unclear D gene. Germline lookup yields CDR1 LNHDA and CDR2 SQIVND (reference sequence). V was shortened by 1 base and J by 0 bases, with 13 bases between the two germline ends. The CDR3 spans 17 residues. CDR3 bases: TGTGCCAGTAGTATAGTCCCAGGCGGGTATAGCAATCAGCCCCAGCATTTT. It yields the protein CASSIVPGGYSNQPQHF.

Worth noting for this clone: Compared with germline, one end of the junction differs, possibly owing to a read error. This rearrangement joins TRBV19 to TRBJ2-7, with 7 nucleotides matching TRBD2. The germline gives CDR1 LNHDA, CDR2 SQIVND (reference sequence). The CDR3 is made up of 14 amino acids. CDR3 nucleotide sequence: TGTGCCAGTAGATTCGGCGGGAGTACGTACGGGCAGTACTTC. This translates into CASRFGGSTYGQYF.

The genes are TRBV9 and TRBJ2-7, with D perhaps matching TRBD2 (7 bases). V gave up 4 bases and J gave up 5 bases, with 13 bases separating them. The CDR3 has 13 amino acids. Germline CDR1 and CDR2: SGDLS and YYNGEE. The CDR3 sequence is CASSRGGDNEQYF. The CDR3 DNA follows: TGTGCCAGCAGCCGAGGGGGGGACAACGAGCAGTACTTC.

The gene calls are TRBV7-9 and TRBJ2-5; 8 positions agree with TRBD2. This CDR3 has 16 amino acids. Per germline, CDR1 SEHNR and CDR2 FQNEAQ (reference sequence). V dropped 5 bases and J dropped 5; count of bases not matched to a gene: 13. The CDR3 nucleotides read TGTGCCAGCAGCCTCGTACGGGAGGGGAGTTCGGAGACCCAGTACTTC. It yields the protein CASSLVREGSSETQYF.

CDR3 protein: CASSLRVGGNEQYF. The CDR3 nucleotides read TGCGCCAGCAGCTTAAGGGTGGGGGGGAACGAGCAGTACTTC. The V and J genes are TRBV5-1 and TRBJ2-7, with 7 bases that match TRBD2. CDR3 length: 14 amino acids. The junction had 7 bases not matched to a gene; V was cut back by 2 bases and J by 5 bases. Germline V lookup: CDR1 SGHRS, CDR2 YFSETQ.

The CDR3 here is CASSLVGQGYGYTF. The CDR3 nucleotides are TGTGCCAGCAGCTTGGTGGGACAGGGTTATGGCTACACCTTC. This chain links TRBV5-6 with TRBJ1-2; 9 nucleotides match TRBD1. Germline trimming cut 0 bases from V and 5 bases from J; bases unmatched to any gene: 2. The CDR3 consists of 14 residues. The germline V gene encodes CDR1 SGHDT and CDR2 YYEEEE.

The V gene is TRBV6-4, the J gene TRBJ2-7, with D perhaps matching TRBD2 (6 bases). Germline V gives CDR1 MRHNA, CDR2 SNTAGT. Between the trimmed V and J ends, which lost 0 bases and 0 bases, there was a span of 9 bases. CDR3 size: 15 residues. Written as DNA, the CDR3 is TGTGCCAGCAGTGACTCCGCGGGACCCTCCTACGAGCAGTACTTC. This gives the protein CASSDSAGPSYEQYF.

The rearrangement links TRBV13 to TRBJ2-1; 11 bases line up with TRBD2. Germline values: CDR1 PRHDT, CDR2 FYEKMQ (reference sequence). V shed 5 bases, J shed 7 bases, and the junction held 7 bases outside the gene matches. CDR3 length: 15 amino acids. The CDR3 is CASSPLAGGNNEQFF. CDR3 DNA sequence: TGTGCCAGCAGCCCATTAGCGGGGGGGAATAATGAGCAGTTCTTC. Looking up the rest from reference TRBV13 and TRBJ2-1 gives the full variable domain: AAGVIQSPRHLIKEKRETATLKCYPIPRHDTVYWYQQGPGQDPQFLISFYEKMQSDKGSIPDRFSAQQFSDYHSELNMSSLELGDSALYFCASSPLAGGNNEQFFGPGTRLTVL.